This T cell receptor beta chain was found in a study of OX40 agonist ivuxolimab in advanced cancers. Germline V gene data show CDR1 as ENHRY and CDR2 as SYGVKD. V gave up 4 bases and J gave up 7 bases, with 4 bases separating them. This CDR3 has 11 amino acids. Clones were read by immunoSEQ multiplex PCR, and TCRdb kept only the in-frame ones, dropping some. Of some 74,000 clones in the sample, around 89% were seen once. This clone was detected only a few times. This clonotype was sampled from an adult with an advanced solid tumor such as melanoma, head and neck, liver or kidney cancer. The V call is TRBV10-3, the J call TRBJ2-2; D call uncertain. The source was CD4+ or CD8+ T cells sorted from blood, collected in a trial of the OX40 agonist ivuxolimab. CDR3 DNA: TGTGCCATCAGTGTCGACGGGGAGCTGTTTTTT. As protein: CAISVDGELFF.